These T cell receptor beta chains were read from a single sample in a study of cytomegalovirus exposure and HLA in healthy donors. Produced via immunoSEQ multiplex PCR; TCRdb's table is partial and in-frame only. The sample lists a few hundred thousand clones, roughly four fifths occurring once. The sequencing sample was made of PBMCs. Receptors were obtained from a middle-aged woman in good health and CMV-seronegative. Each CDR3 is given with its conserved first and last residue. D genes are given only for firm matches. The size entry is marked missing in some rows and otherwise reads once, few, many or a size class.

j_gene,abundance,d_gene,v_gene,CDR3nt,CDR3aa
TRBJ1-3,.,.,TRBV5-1,TGCGCCAGCAGCTTGGGTTCGGGGGACACCATATATTTT,CASSLGSGDTIYF
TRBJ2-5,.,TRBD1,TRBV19,TGTGCCAGTAGTGGGACAGGGGGATTAGAGACCCAGTACTTC,CASSGTGGLETQYF
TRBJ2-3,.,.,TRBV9,TGTGCCAGCAGCGTCCAGGGCCGAACAGATACGCAGTATTTT,CASSVQGRTDTQYF
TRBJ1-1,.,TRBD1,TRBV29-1,TGCAGCCTCGACAGGGGACGGAACACTGAAGCTTTCTTT,CSLDRGRNTEAFF
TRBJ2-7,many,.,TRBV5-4,TGTGCCAGCAGCTTGATGGGGGGGCGAAGCGAGCAGTACTTC,CASSLMGGRSEQYF
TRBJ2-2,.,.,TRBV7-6,TGTGCCAGCAGCCTAACCACAGGGTATACCGGGGAGCTGTTTTTT,CASSLTTGYTGELFF
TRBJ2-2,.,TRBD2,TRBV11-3,TGTGCCAGCAGCTTAGCGGGAGGGGGAAACACCGGGGAGCTGTTTTTT,CASSLAGGGNTGELFF
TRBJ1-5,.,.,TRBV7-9,TGTGCCAGCAGCTTAGGGTTCGGGAGTCAGCCCCAGCATTTT,CASSLGFGSQPQHF
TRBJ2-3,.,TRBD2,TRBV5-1,TGCGCCAGCAGCTTGAGCGCTACTAGCGGGGTCACAGATACGCAGTATTTT,CASSLSATSGVTDTQYF
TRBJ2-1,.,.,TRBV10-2,TGCGCCAGCAGTTTTAGCTCCTACAATGAGCAGTTCTTC,CASSFSSYNEQFF
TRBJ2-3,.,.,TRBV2,TGTGCCAGCCGGCGGGGACAGAGGACAGATACGCAGTATTTT,CASRRGQRTDTQYF
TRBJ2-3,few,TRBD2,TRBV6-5,TGTGCCAGCATTGGACTAGCGGGAAGGGCAGATACGCAGTATTTT,CASIGLAGRADTQYF